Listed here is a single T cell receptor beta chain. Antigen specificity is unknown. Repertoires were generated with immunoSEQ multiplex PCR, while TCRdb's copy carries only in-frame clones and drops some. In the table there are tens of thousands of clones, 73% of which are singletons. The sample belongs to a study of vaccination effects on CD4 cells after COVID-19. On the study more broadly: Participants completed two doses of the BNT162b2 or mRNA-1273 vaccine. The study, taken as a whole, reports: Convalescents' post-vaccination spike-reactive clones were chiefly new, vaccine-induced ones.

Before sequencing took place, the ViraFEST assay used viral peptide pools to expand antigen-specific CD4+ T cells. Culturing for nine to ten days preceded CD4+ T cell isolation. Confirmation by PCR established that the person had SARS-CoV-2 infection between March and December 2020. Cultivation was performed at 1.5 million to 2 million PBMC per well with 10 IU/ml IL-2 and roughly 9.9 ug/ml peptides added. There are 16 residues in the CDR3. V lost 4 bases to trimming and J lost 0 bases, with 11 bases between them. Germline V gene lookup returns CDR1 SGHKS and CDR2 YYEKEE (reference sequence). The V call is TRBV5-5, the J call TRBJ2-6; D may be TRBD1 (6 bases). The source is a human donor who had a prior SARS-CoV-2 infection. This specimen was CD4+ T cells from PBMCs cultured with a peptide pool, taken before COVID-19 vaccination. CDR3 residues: CASSPQGYSGANVLTF. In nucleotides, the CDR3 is TGTGCCAGCAGCCCTCAGGGGTACTCTGGGGCCAACGTCCTGACTTTC.